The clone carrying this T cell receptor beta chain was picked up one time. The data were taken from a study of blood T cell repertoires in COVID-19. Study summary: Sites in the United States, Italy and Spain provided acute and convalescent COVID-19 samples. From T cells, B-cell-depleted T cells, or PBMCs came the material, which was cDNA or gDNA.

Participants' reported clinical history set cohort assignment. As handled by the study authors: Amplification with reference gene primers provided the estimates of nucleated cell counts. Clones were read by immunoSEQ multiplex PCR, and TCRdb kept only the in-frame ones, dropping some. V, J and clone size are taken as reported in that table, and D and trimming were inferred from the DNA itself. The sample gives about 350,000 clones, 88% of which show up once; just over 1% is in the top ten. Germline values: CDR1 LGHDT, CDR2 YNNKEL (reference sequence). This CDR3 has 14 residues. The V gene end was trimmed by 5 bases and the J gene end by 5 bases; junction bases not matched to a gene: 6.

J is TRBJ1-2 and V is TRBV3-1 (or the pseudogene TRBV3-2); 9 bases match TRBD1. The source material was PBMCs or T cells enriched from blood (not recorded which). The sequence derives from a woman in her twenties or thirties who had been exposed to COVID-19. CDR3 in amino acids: CASSARGQGYGYTF. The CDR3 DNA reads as TGTGCCAGCAGCGCAAGGGGACAGGGATATGGCTACACCTTC.